A single sample is the source of the 19 T cell receptor beta chains below, sequenced in a study of post-analysis software for immune sequencing data. These receptors have no known antigen. Built from TCR beta cDNA, the libraries had unique molecular identifiers in them. A single record per CDR3 protein comes from TCRdb applying MiXCR to the PCR reads. The data contain 750,000 to 950,000 distinct CDR3 sequences, roughly 46% of them singletons. Study observations and caveats: Included in a set of roughly five TRBV segments more frequent in patients than controls were TRBV5-6, TRBV5-1 and TRBV20-1.

Sequencing used blood. The source of these receptors is a girl aged 10-17 years with multiple sclerosis.

This chain uses TRBV20-1 with TRBJ1-2, with D uncertain. The length of the CDR3 is 10 residues. Looked up from germline, CDR1 is DFQATT and CDR2 is SNEGSKA (reference sequence). The V and J ends lost 3 bases and 5 bases respectively, with 4 bases between them. Here the CDR3 reads CSARVYGYTF. In nucleotides, the CDR3 is TGCAGTGCTAGGGTTTATGGCTACACCTTC.

V is TRBV7-9 and J is TRBJ1-1, with TRBD1 matching 7 bases. The germline V gene encodes CDR1 SEHNR and CDR2 FQNEAQ (reference sequence). This CDR3 has 13 residues. Trimming took 7 bases from V and 1 from J; bases not matched to a gene: 3. The chain's CDR3 is CASKRTGNTEAFF. DNA of the CDR3: TGTGCCAGCAAACGGACAGGGAACACTGAAGCTTTCTTT.

The rearrangement links TRBV30 to TRBJ1-2; a possible D gene is TRBD1 (6 bases). The germline gives CDR1 GTSNPN, CDR2 SVGIG (reference sequence). V lost 1 base and J 4 bases, leaving 19 bases between the germline ends. The CDR3 contains 16 residues. The CDR3 sequence is CAWSAPWGLMGYGYTF. The CDR3 DNA is TGTGCCTGGAGTGCCCCTTGGGGGCTGATGGGCTATGGCTACACCTTC. Filled out from reference TRBV30 and TRBJ1-2, the complete variable domain reads SQTIHQWPATLVQPVGSPLSLECTVEGTSNPNLYWYRQAAGRGLQLLFYSVGIGQISSEVPQNLSASRPQDRQFILSSKKLLLSDSGFYLCAWSAPWGLMGYGYTFGSGTRLTVV.

The V call is TRBV30, the J call TRBJ2-1, with 9 bases fitting TRBD1. Per germline, CDR1 GTSNPN and CDR2 SVGIG (reference sequence). With V trimmed by 8 bases and J by 4 bases, 15 bases remained unmatched. The CDR3 is 16 amino acids. The DNA for the CDR3 is TGTGCCCAGGGACAGGGAGTATCTCCAACATACAATGAGCAGTTCTTC. Translation gives CAQGQGVSPTYNEQFF. Supplemented by reference TRBV30 and TRBJ2-1, the full variable domain reads SQTIHQWPATLVQPVGSPLSLECTVEGTSNPNLYWYRQAAGRGLQLLFYSVGIGQISSEVPQNLSASRPQDRQFILSSKKLLLSDSGFYLCAQGQGVSPTYNEQFFGPGTRLTVL.

This clonotype has more than one count but fewer than ten. This chain's CDR3 is CASTGTSVTYEQYF. CDR3 DNA: TGCGCCAGCACGGGGACTAGCGTCACCTACGAGCAGTACTTC. V gene TRBV10-2 combines with J gene TRBJ2-7, with TRBD2 matching 10 bases. J lost 2 bases, V lost 7 bases, and 5 bases had no gene match. The length of the CDR3 is 14 residues. Germline lookup yields CDR1 WSHSY and CDR2 SAAADI.

In its sample, this clonotype was seen once. The chain combines TRBV20-1 with TRBJ1-1, with D hard to call. The CDR3 totals 13 residues. Germline values: CDR1 DFQATT, CDR2 SNEGSKA (reference sequence). Trimming left V 5 bases short and J 1 base short, with 11 bases between. The CDR3 reads CSARPGSNTEAFF. DNA of the CDR3: TGCAGTGCTCGTCCGGGGTCGAACACTGAAGCTTTCTTT.

The chain combines TRBV28 with TRBJ2-1; 8 positions match TRBD1. This CDR3 contains 16 residues. The ends lost 6 bases at V and 7 bases at J; junction bases unmatched: 14. Germline CDR1 and CDR2: MDHEN and SYDVKM. CDR3 DNA sequence: TGTGCCAGCAGGGAACCAGGGGGCGCTTTCAGGAATGAGCAGTTCTTC. Its translation is CASREPGGAFRNEQFF.

The chain carries TRBV29-1 and TRBJ2-3; possible D gene TRBD2, 5 bases. The germline gives CDR1 SQVTM, CDR2 ANQGSEA. V was pared by 5 bases and J by 2 bases, with 14 bases between. There are 14 residues in the CDR3. The DNA of the CDR3 is TGCAGCGTTCCTCCGGGGTGGTACACAGATACGCAGTATTTT. Translated: CSVPPGWYTDTQYF.

CDR3 in amino acids: CASSHGPQSYEQYF. The CDR3 coding sequence is TGTGCCAGCAGCCATGGTCCCCAATCCTACGAGCAGTACTTC. This chain links TRBV3-1 with TRBJ2-7; unclear D gene. CDR1 is LGHDT and CDR2 is YNNKEL in the germline V gene (reference sequence). The V end lost 3 bases, the J end lost 1 base, and 10 bases lay between the germline ends. This CDR3 region has 14 residues.

The chain joins TRBV7-8 to TRBJ1-5, with 9 bases identical to TRBD1. Germline CDR1 is SGHVS and CDR2 is FQNEAQ. V shed 0 bases, J shed 4 bases, and the junction held 10 bases outside the gene matches. The CDR3 has 18 amino acids. The CDR3 reads CASSLARRGDRDNQPQHF. The DNA of the CDR3 is TGTGCCAGCAGCTTAGCCCGAAGAGGGGACAGGGATAATCAGCCCCAGCATTTT.

This clonotype was recorded a few times. DNA for the CDR3: TGTGCCAGCAGCTTAGACGATAGGCAGTACTTC. It translates to CASSLDDRQYF. V gene TRBV7-8 combines with J gene TRBJ2-7; no firm D call. Looked up from germline, CDR1 is SGHVS and CDR2 is FQNEAQ. The CDR3 sequence is 11 residues long. V gave up 1 base and J gave up 9 bases, with 7 bases separating them.

This rearrangement joins TRBV20-1 to TRBJ1-2; D uncertain. The germline V and J ends were trimmed by 7 bases and 3 bases, with 18 bases remaining between them. The CDR3 is 14 amino acids. From germline, CDR1 is DFQATT and CDR2 SNEGSKA (reference sequence). CDR3 region: CSVTEGLMDYGYTF. The CDR3 DNA is TGCAGTGTGACGGAAGGGTTGATGGACTATGGCTACACCTTC.

The chain is built from TRBV7-9 and TRBJ1-2, with 9 nucleotides matching TRBD1. The junction had 5 bases not matched to a gene; V was cut back by 3 bases and J by 0 bases. The germline gives CDR1 SEHNR, CDR2 FQNEAQ (reference sequence). CDR3 length: 16 residues. As DNA, the CDR3 is TGTGCCAGCAGCTTTACGGGACAGGGCACTAACTATGGCTACACCTTC. Translated, it gives CASSFTGQGTNYGYTF.

The gene calls are TRBV5-1 and TRBJ2-7; perhaps TRBD1 as D (6 bases). The CDR3 contains 14 residues. V was trimmed by 0 bases and J by 5 bases, leaving 12 bases between them. Germline-derived CDR1 and CDR2 are SGHRS and YFSETQ. This chain's CDR3 is CASSLALGQNEQYF. CDR3 DNA sequence: TGCGCCAGCAGCTTGGCCTTGGGACAAAACGAGCAGTACTTC. Based on the CDR3 plus reference TRBV5-1 and TRBJ2-7, the full variable domain is KAGVTQTPRYLIKTRGQQVTLSCSPISGHRSVSWYQQTPGQGLQFLFEYFSETQRNKGNFPGRFSGRQFSNSRSEMNVSTLELGDSALYLCASSLALGQNEQYFGPGTRLTVT.

The chain employs TRBV24-1 and TRBJ2-3; D is perhaps TRBD2 (6 bases). Germline values: CDR1 KGHDR, CDR2 SFDVKD. The CDR3 spans 18 residues. V gave up 7 bases and J gave up 6 bases, with 28 bases separating them. CDR3 sequence reads: CATSVGPTRRVGADTQYF. The CDR3 region has the DNA TGTGCCACCAGCGTGGGGCCGACTCGGAGGGTCGGGGCGGATACGCAGTATTTT.

The chain links TRBV7-9 to TRBJ2-2; D unclear. This CDR3 is 11 amino acids long. Germline CDR1 and CDR2: SEHNR and FQNEAQ (reference sequence). The V and J ends lost 5 bases and 11 bases respectively, with 9 bases between them. The CDR3 nucleotides are TGTGCCAGCAGCCCCCGGGTTGAGCTGTTTTTT. This translates into CASSPRVELFF.

A few counts support this clonotype. One end of the junction is discordant with germline, which a read error may explain. The gene calls are TRBV11-2 and TRBJ2-1; the match to TRBD2 covers 15 bases. The length of the CDR3 is 15 residues. CDR1 is SGHAT and CDR2 is FQNNGV in the germline V gene. The CDR3 here is CASSSGLAGGVEQFF. CDR3 DNA sequence: TGCGCCAGCAGCTCGGGACTAGCGGGAGGAGTTGAGCAGTTCTTC.

The V and J genes are TRBV6-6 and TRBJ2-7; D is possibly TRBD2 (5 bases). Trimming stripped 5 bases from V and 3 bases from J, with 11 bases between. Per the germline V gene, CDR1 is MNHNY and CDR2 is SVGAGI (reference sequence). The CDR3 length is 13 residues. CDR3 in amino acids: CASSLTSIYEQYF. The CDR3 DNA sequence: TGTGCCAGCAGTCTAACTAGTATCTACGAGCAGTACTTC.

Only a few counts were recorded for this clonotype. The J gene is TRBJ2-5, the V gene TRBV24-1, with TRBD1 matching 7 bases. V trimming: 9 bases; J trimming: 0 bases; junction bases outside the gene matches: 12. The germline V gene has CDR1 KGHDR and CDR2 SFDVKD. The CDR3 extends over 16 amino acids. The chain's CDR3 is CATGQQGLGYQETQYF. DNA of the CDR3: TGTGCCACCGGGCAACAGGGGTTGGGGTACCAAGAGACCCAGTACTTC.